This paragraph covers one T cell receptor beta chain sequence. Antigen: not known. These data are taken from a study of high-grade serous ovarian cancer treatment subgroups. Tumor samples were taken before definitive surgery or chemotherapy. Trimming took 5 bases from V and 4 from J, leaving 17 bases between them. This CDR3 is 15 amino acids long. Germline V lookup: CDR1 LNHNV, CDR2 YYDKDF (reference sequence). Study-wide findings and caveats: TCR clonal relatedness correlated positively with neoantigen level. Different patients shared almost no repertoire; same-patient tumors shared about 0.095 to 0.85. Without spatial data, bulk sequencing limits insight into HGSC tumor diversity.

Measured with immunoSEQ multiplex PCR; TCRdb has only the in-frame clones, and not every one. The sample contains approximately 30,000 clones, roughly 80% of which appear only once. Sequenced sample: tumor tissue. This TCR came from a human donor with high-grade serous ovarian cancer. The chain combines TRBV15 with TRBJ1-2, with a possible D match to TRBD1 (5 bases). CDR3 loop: CATSPRGVRIYGYTF. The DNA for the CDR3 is TGTGCCACCAGCCCCCGGGGCGTTCGGATCTATGGCTACACCTTC.